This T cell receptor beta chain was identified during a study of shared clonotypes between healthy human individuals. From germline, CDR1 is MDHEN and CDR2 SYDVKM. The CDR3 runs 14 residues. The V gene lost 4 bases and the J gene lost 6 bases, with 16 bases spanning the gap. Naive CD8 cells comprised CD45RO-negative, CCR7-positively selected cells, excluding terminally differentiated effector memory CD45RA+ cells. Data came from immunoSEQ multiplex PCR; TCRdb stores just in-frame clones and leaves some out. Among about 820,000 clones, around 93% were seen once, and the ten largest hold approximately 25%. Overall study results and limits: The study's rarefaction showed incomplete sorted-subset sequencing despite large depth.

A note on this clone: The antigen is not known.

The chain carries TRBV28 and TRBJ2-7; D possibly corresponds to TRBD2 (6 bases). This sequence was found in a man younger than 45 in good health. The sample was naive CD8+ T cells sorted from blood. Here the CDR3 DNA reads TGTGCCAGCAGTTCCCTTCTGGGACTTCCCGAGCAGTACTTC. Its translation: CASSSLLGLPEQYF.